This passage covers 29 T cell receptor beta chains from one sample sequenced in a study of shared clonotypes between healthy human individuals. The assay was immunoSEQ multiplex PCR, and TCRdb's table has in-frame clones only and misses some. The sample includes about 340,000 clones, roughly 80% of them seen just once. The sequenced material came from memory CD4+ T cells sorted from blood. Subset of the sample: CD45RA-negative fraction. All receptors derive from a young man in good health.

Regarding this clone: Other DNA sequences in the same sample also yield this CDR3. The chain links TRBV18 to TRBJ2-7; D is uncertain. This CDR3 has 12 amino acids. The V gene's germline CDR1 is KGHSH and CDR2 LQKENI. V was shortened by 3 bases and J by 4 bases, with 7 bases between the two germline ends. The chain's CDR3 is CASSPGTYEQYF. The CDR3 DNA is TGTGCCAGCTCACCCGGAACGTACGAGCAGTACTTC.

This clone was seen once. The chain carries TRBV7-2 and TRBJ1-1; D gene unclear. The CDR3 is 13 amino acids. Per germline, CDR1 SGHTA and CDR2 FQGNSA. V was pared by 3 bases and J by 1 base, with 6 bases between. The DNA of the CDR3 is TGTGCCAGCAGCTTCCGACAGAACACTGAAGCTTTCTTT. Amino acids: CASSFRQNTEAFF.

The chain recombines TRBV9 with TRBJ1-2; D gene ambiguous. The ends were cut back, 1 base at V and 13 bases at J, with 14 bases in the middle. The CDR3 extends over 12 amino acids. Germline CDR1 reads SGDLS; CDR2 reads YYNGEE. The CDR3 reads CASSVLERTPTF. DNA for the CDR3: TGTGCCAGCAGCGTATTGGAACGGACGCCCACCTTC. The full variable domain, its missing parts supplied by reference TRBV9 and TRBJ1-2, is DSGVTQTPKHLITATGQRVTLRCSPRSGDLSVYWYQQSLDQGLQFLIQYYNGEERAKGNILERFSAQQFPDLHSELNLSSLELGDSALYFCASSVLERTPTFGSGTRLTVV.

This clone was detected many times. J is TRBJ1-5 and V is TRBV12-1. TRBV12-1 is classified as a pseudogene. The CDR3 is made up of 20 amino acids. The CDR3 loop is CASPPRPEDRRSCRNQPQHF. As DNA, the CDR3 is TGTGCCAGCCCCCCCCGGCCCGAGGACCGTAGATCATGTCGCAATCAGCCCCAGCATTTT.

The CDR3, as DNA: TGTGCCACCAGCGGAACAAGGCGAGGTGAAAAACTGTTTTTT. Its translation: CATSGTRRGEKLFF. The rearrangement uses TRBV15 and TRBJ1-4; D call uncertain. The CDR3 length is 14 residues. Trimming cost V 5 bases and J 7 bases, with 14 bases left between them. Germline CDR1 is LNHNV and CDR2 is YYDKDF (reference sequence).

The chain uses TRBV18 and TRBJ2-5; the match to TRBD1 covers 7 bases. Unmatched junction bases numbered 14, after V lost 1 base and J lost 0 bases. This CDR3 spans 19 amino acids. From germline, CDR1 is KGHSH and CDR2 LQKENI. CDR3 sequence reads: CASSPLPAGSQGYQETQYF. The CDR3 region has the DNA TGTGCCAGCTCACCACTCCCGGCAGGATCACAGGGGTACCAAGAGACCCAGTACTTC.

The V and J genes are TRBV20-1 and TRBJ2-1; the D is unclear. There are 10 residues in the CDR3. Deletions cut 6 bases from V and 8 bases from J, with 8 bases between. Germline CDR1 reads DFQATT; CDR2 reads SNEGSKA (reference sequence). The CDR3 sequence is CSAARDEQFF. The CDR3 DNA sequence: TGCAGTGCCGCTAGGGATGAGCAGTTCTTC.

The chain is built from TRBV15 and TRBJ2-5; 15 bases are a match to TRBD2. The CDR3 spans 17 residues. Unmatched junction bases numbered 3, after V lost 4 bases and J lost 0 bases. Looked up from germline, CDR1 is LNHNV and CDR2 is YYDKDF (reference sequence). The CDR3 DNA reads TGTGCCACCAGCAAGGGACTAGCGGGAGGTAACCAAGAGACCCAGTACTTC. Its protein product is CATSKGLAGGNQETQYF. Full variable domain (outside the CDR3, taken from reference TRBV15 and TRBJ2-5): DAMVIQNPRYQVTQFGKPVTLSCSQTLNHNVMYWYQQKSSQAPKLLFHYYDKDFNNEADTPDNFQSRRPNTSFCFLDIRSPGLGDTAMYLCATSKGLAGGNQETQYFGPGTRLLVL.

The CDR3 protein is CATSRSIGTEAFF. The DNA for the CDR3 is TGTGCCACCAGCAGAAGCATCGGCACTGAAGCTTTCTTT. This sequence joins TRBV15 and TRBJ1-1; D not certain. CDR1 and CDR2 from the germline V gene are LNHNV and YYDKDF (reference sequence). V lost 2 bases and J lost 4, with 8 bases in between. The CDR3 is 13 residues long.

Only one count was recorded for this clone. V gene TRBV9 combines with J gene TRBJ2-2; D is unclear. The germline V gene has CDR1 SGDLS and CDR2 YYNGEE. The CDR3 contains 19 residues. V shed 0 bases and J shed 0 bases, with 18 bases lying between them. The CDR3: CASSVVWRGAYANTGELFF. The CDR3 DNA follows: TGTGCCAGCAGCGTAGTCTGGAGAGGCGCCTACGCGAACACCGGGGAGCTGTTTTTT.

The chain is built from TRBV28 and TRBJ2-7; 8 nucleotides match TRBD2. The V segment lost 3 bases and the J segment 1 base; nucleotides outside the gene matches: 5. The CDR3 runs to 15 residues. Per the germline V gene, CDR1 is MDHEN and CDR2 is SYDVKM. DNA of the CDR3: TGTGCCAGCAGTTTCCGGACTAGCAGATCCTACGAGCAGTACTTC. Translated: CASSFRTSRSYEQYF.

The rearrangement uses TRBV7-9 and TRBJ1-1, with D hard to call. The germline V gene encodes CDR1 SEHNR and CDR2 FQNEAQ (reference sequence). This CDR3 comprises 13 residues. Trimming shortened V by 5 bases and J by 7 bases, and 14 bases separated the two germline ends. For the CDR3, the DNA is TGTGCCAGCAGCCCGACTCAATCCCTTGAAGCTTTCTTT. Residues: CASSPTQSLEAFF.

The V gene is TRBV4-3, the J gene TRBJ2-5, with no clear D. CDR1 is LGHNA and CDR2 is YSLEER in the germline V gene. CDR3 length: 13 residues. Trimming removed 0 bases from V and 4 bases from J, with 6 bases in between. CDR3 region: CASSQEWAETQYF. DNA for the CDR3: TGCGCCAGCAGCCAAGAGTGGGCAGAGACCCAGTACTTC.

This clone was recorded only once. Other DNA sequences of this sample code for an identical CDR3. The rearrangement uses TRBV6-1 and TRBJ2-6, with D uncertain. The CDR3 sequence is 15 residues long. Germline-derived CDR1 and CDR2 are MNHNS and SASEGT. With 9 bases removed from V and 1 base from J, the gap between germline ends came to 13 bases. This CDR3 is CASSAGLSGANVLTF. The CDR3 DNA reads as TGTGCCAGTTCCGCAGGCCTTTCTGGGGCCAACGTCCTGACTTTC.

The chain employs TRBV10-2 and TRBJ2-1; 7 bases fit TRBD2. After removal of 6 bases from V and 8 bases from J, the junction contained 16 bases not matched to a gene. From germline, CDR1 is WSHSY and CDR2 SAAADI. The CDR3 loop spans 16 amino acids. CDR3: CASRSLPSGVSYEQFF. CDR3 coding DNA: TGCGCCAGCAGGTCTCTACCCAGCGGGGTATCTTATGAGCAGTTCTTC.

CDR3 loop: CASSQDLSTGGGYGYTF. The CDR3 DNA follows: TGCGCCAGCAGCCAAGATCTTAGCACGGGGGGCGGGTATGGCTACACCTTC. The V gene is TRBV4-3, the J gene TRBJ1-2; D is perhaps TRBD1 (6 bases). The CDR3 runs to 17 residues. CDR1 is LGHNA, CDR2 YSLEER, per germline. V lost 0 bases, J lost 5 bases, and 19 bases lay in between.

CDR3 sequence reads: CASSLAGGELFF. The CDR3 region has the DNA TGTGCCAGCAGCTTAGCTGGCGGGGAGCTGTTTTTT. The rearrangement uses TRBV7-8 and TRBJ2-2; no clear D. The germline V and J ends were trimmed by 0 bases and 7 bases, with 3 bases remaining between them. This CDR3 contains 12 residues. In germline, CDR1 is SGHVS, CDR2 FQNEAQ.

The CDR3 nucleotides read TGTGCCAGCAGCTTAGAGCGGAACTCCTACGAGCAGTACTTC. Protein product: CASSLERNSYEQYF. The V gene is TRBV7-8, the J gene TRBJ2-7; maybe TRBD2 (5 bases). V gave up 1 base and J gave up 0 bases, with 7 bases separating them. Germline V lookup: CDR1 SGHVS, CDR2 FQNEAQ. CDR3 length equals 14 residues. Looking up the rest from reference TRBV7-8 and TRBJ2-7 gives the full variable domain: GAGVSQSPRYKVAKRGQDVALRCDPISGHVSLFWYQQALGQGPEFLTYFQNEAQLDKSGLPSDRFFAERPEGSVSTLKIQRTQQEDSAVYLCASSLERNSYEQYFGPGTRLTVT.

The count of this clone is one. J is TRBJ2-3 and V is TRBV7-8; the D gene is possibly TRBD2 (5 bases). This CDR3 has 15 amino acids. From germline, CDR1 is SGHVS and CDR2 FQNEAQ. Trimming stripped 5 bases from V and 10 bases from J, with 22 bases between. In DNA form, the CDR3 reads TGTGCCAGCAGCCCATCCGGGATAGCCTCTGGAGCGCAGTATTTT. Its protein is CASSPSGIASGAQYF.

As DNA, the CDR3 is TGTGCCAGCAGTGGCCCCCCGGGACAGGGGGCCCCACAAGAGACCCAGTACTTC. Its protein product is CASSGPPGQGAPQETQYF. The chain uses TRBV2 and TRBJ2-5; 12 bases line up with TRBD1. CDR1 and CDR2 from the germline V gene are SNHLY and FYNNEI. With 4 bases clipped from V and 2 bases from J, the junction kept 11 bases outside the gene matches. The CDR3 spans 18 residues.

The chain is built from TRBV5-4 and TRBJ2-5, with TRBD1 as a possible D gene (6 bases). Germline lookup yields CDR1 SGHNT and CDR2 YYREEE (reference sequence). The CDR3 is 14 amino acids. Between the trimmed V and J ends, which lost 0 bases and 6 bases, there was a span of 12 bases. This CDR3 is CASSLVSGEKTQYF. DNA for the CDR3: TGTGCCAGCAGCTTGGTGTCAGGGGAAAAGACCCAGTACTTC.

The rearrangement joins TRBV6-1 to TRBJ2-5, with D maybe TRBD2 (5 bases). Trimming left V 3 bases short and J 2 bases short, with 13 bases between. The CDR3 is made up of 15 amino acids. Germline-derived CDR1 and CDR2 are MNHNS and SASEGT. The CDR3 nucleotides read TGTGCCAGCAGTGACCCTCTTGGCGGGCAAGAGACCCAGTACTTC. It codes for CASSDPLGGQETQYF.

The CDR3 here is CASSPSSGSSYEQYF. DNA for the CDR3: TGTGCCAGCAGCCCCAGTAGCGGGAGCTCCTACGAGCAGTACTTC. The J gene is TRBJ2-7, the V gene TRBV11-3; 9 nucleotides match TRBD2. CDR1 is SGHNT and CDR2 is YENEEA in the germline V gene. V dropped 5 bases and J dropped 0; count of bases not matched to a gene: 5. The CDR3 is 15 residues long.

V usage is TRBV6-1 and J usage is TRBJ2-7; TRBD2 matches 8 bases. Looked up from germline, CDR1 is MNHNS and CDR2 is SASEGT. After removal of 5 bases from V and 2 bases from J, the junction contained 5 bases not matched to a gene. CDR3 size: 14 residues. The DNA for the CDR3 is TGTGCCAGCAGTCACACTAGCGGCACCTACGAGCAGTACTTC. Translation gives CASSHTSGTYEQYF.

The rearrangement joins TRBV19 to TRBJ2-2, with 10 bases aligning to TRBD2. Per the germline V gene, CDR1 is LNHDA and CDR2 is SQIVND (reference sequence). V lost 4 bases, J lost 5 bases, and 1 base stayed unmatched. The CDR3 contains 14 residues. The CDR3 DNA is TGTGCCAGTAGTACACTAGCGGGGACCGGGGAGCTGTTTTTT. The encoded protein is CASSTLAGTGELFF. The complete variable domain, with remaining parts taken from reference TRBV19 and TRBJ2-2, reads DGGITQSPKYLFRKEGQNVTLSCEQNLNHDAMYWYRQDPGQGLRLIYYSQIVNDFQKGDIAEGYSVSREKKESFPLTVTSAQKNPTAFYLCASSTLAGTGELFFGEGSRLTVL.

The V call is TRBV6-5, the J call TRBJ2-7; D is possibly TRBD2 (6 bases). The CDR3 loop spans 13 amino acids. CDR1 and CDR2 from the germline V gene are MNHEY and SVGAGI. V was clipped by 7 bases and J by 4 bases, with 14 bases between them. CDR3 bases: TGTGCCAGCACCCACCCGGGGACTTACGAGCAGTACTTC. Its protein is CASTHPGTYEQYF.

Concerning this clone itself: A far larger clone differs by one base, so this is likely a read error. The sample has other DNA sequences that encode this CDR3 too. This chain uses TRBV7-9 with TRBJ1-1; D is unclear. CDR3 length equals 13 residues. Germline lookup yields CDR1 SEHNR and CDR2 FQNEAQ (reference sequence). The V gene lost 1 base and the J gene lost 1 base, with 4 bases spanning the gap. The CDR3 sequence: CASSLEGNTEAFF. CDR3 in DNA: TGTGCCAGCAGCTTAGAGGGGAACACTGAAGCTTTCTTT. The variable domain in full, completed from reference TRBV7-9 and TRBJ1-1, reads DTGVSQNPRHKITKRGQNVTFRCDPISEHNRLYWYRQTLGQGPEFLTYFQNEAQLEKSRLLSDRFSAERPKGSFSTLEIQRTEQGDSAMYLCASSLEGNTEAFFGQGTRLTVV.

Written as DNA, the CDR3 is TGTGCCACCAGCAGAGAGTTGAACCCCGGGGCTTCTTCTAACTATGGCTACACCTTC. Its translation: CATSRELNPGASSNYGYTF. The rearrangement joins TRBV15 to TRBJ1-2; D is perhaps TRBD1 (5 bases). V was trimmed by 0 bases and J by 0 bases, leaving 20 bases between them. This CDR3 has 19 amino acids. Germline lookup yields CDR1 LNHNV and CDR2 YYDKDF (reference sequence).

The chain recombines TRBV15 with TRBJ2-1; 8 nucleotides agree with TRBD2. The CDR3 runs to 14 residues. With 0 bases clipped from V and 13 bases from J, the junction kept 8 bases outside the gene matches. Germline V gene sequence: CDR1 LNHNV, CDR2 YYDKDF (reference sequence). The CDR3 is CATSRETSAPIQFF. The CDR3 nucleotides read TGTGCCACCAGCAGAGAGACTAGCGCCCCAATACAGTTCTTC. The entire variable domain, with the rest obtained from reference TRBV15 and TRBJ2-1, is as follows: DAMVIQNPRYQVTQFGKPVTLSCSQTLNHNVMYWYQQKSSQAPKLLFHYYDKDFNNEADTPDNFQSRRPNTSFCFLDIRSPGLGDTAMYLCATSRETSAPIQFFGPGTRLTVL.